This T cell receptor (beta chain) stems from a study of blood T cell repertoires in COVID-19. Study processing details: Amplification with reference gene primers provided the estimates of nucleated cell counts. The data were produced by immunoSEQ multiplex PCR, yet TCRdb's version contains in-frame clones alone and is incomplete. V and J calls plus clone size are reproduced from that table; the DNA served to infer D and trimming. The table lists a few hundred thousand clones, roughly 84% of them singletons, with 0.7% to 0.9% in the top ten. V was clipped by 3 bases and J by 5 bases, with 8 bases between them. The CDR3 covers 13 residues. The germline V gene encodes CDR1 LNHDA and CDR2 SQIVND (reference sequence). This clone has only a few counts.

This sequence was found in a human donor with COVID-19, enrolled during active disease. The donor label of this sample is uncertain. Sequencing was performed on peripheral blood. The V gene is TRBV19, the J gene TRBJ1-5; possible D gene TRBD1, 6 bases. CDR3 sequence: CASSMGAYQPQHF. In DNA, the CDR3 is TGTGCCAGTAGTATGGGGGCCTATCAGCCCCAGCATTTT.